This T cell receptor beta chain originates from a study of control samples from healthy donors and cancer patients (TCRdb year 2020). The library came from the immunoSEQ multiplex PCR assay. TCRdb mirrors the immuneACCESS table, restricted to in-frame sequences. Some clones are absent from its copies; in checked studies, under half trace to an unresolved V gene, and the reason for the others is unknown. For this sample the table gives 46,000 or so clones, of which more than 90% were detected only once. Jointly, the top ten make up 0.65% to 0.9% of the sample. From the cysteine through the phenylalanine, the CDR3 covers 16 amino acids. Left in the record is the CDR3 DNA by itself, 48 bases read in frame from the first base. The germline V gene provides CDR1 SGHRS and CDR2 YFSETQ. Germline trimming amounts to 1 base on V and 6 bases on J, with 9 as the count of junction bases outside the gene matches.

This clone was recorded once. Its antigen specificity is not known. Per-nucleotide qualities are absent, and no much larger clonotype sits a single base away. The source is a young man with colorectal cancer. Here the chain combines TRBV5-1 and TRBJ2-3, with TRBD1 identical over 9 junction bases. The sequenced material came from PBMCs. The nucleotide sequence reads as follows: TGCGCCAGCAGCTTGAACGGACAGGGGTTTTCGGATACGCAGTATTTT. Its translation reads: CASSLNGQGFSDTQYF.